This entry lists 8 T cell receptor beta chains sequenced from one sample in a study of blood T cells in healthy people across ages. For the second PCR, which ran for about 6 to 11 cycles, a sample-barcoded 5' primer and a J-beta primer mix were used. TCRdb ran MiXCR on the 5' RACE reads and lists one entry per CDR3 protein. This table has about 1.4 million distinct CDR3 sequences, around 55% appearing once. The sequencing sample was made of blood. The receptors derive from a man aged 18 to 29 in good health.

The rearrangement links TRBV27 to TRBJ1-1; no clear D gene. Per the germline V gene, CDR1 is MNHEY and CDR2 is SMNVEV (reference sequence). The CDR3 covers 16 residues. The V end was cut by 3 bases, the J end by 0 bases, with 14 bases between. DNA of the CDR3: TGTGCCAGCAGTTTGGCACTCGGCAGCCTGAACACTGAAGCTTTCTTT. It is translated as CASSLALGSLNTEAFF.

CDR3 in DNA: TGTGCCAGCAGCCCGGAGCCCCTTTCATCAGATACGCAGTATTTT. Its translation: CASSPEPLSSDTQYF. This chain links TRBV7-9 with TRBJ2-3; no firm D call. The V end was cut by 5 bases, the J end by 4 bases, with 16 bases between. CDR3 length: 15 residues. The germline V gene has CDR1 SEHNR and CDR2 FQNEAQ (reference sequence).

Points on this clonotype: At one boundary the junction diverges from the germline segment, which might be a read error. The chain couples TRBV4-1 to TRBJ2-3; D not resolved. From germline, CDR1 is MGHRA and CDR2 YSYEKL. The CDR3 covers 16 residues. CDR3 sequence reads: CASSPLGSANTYTQYF. CDR3 nucleotide sequence: TGCGCCAGCAGCCCTCTCGGAAGCGCAAACACATATACGCAGTATTTT.

The CDR3 DNA reads as TGCAGTGCTGGTGGTGAGAACCTCATCAACGAGCAGTACTTC. As protein: CSAGGENLINEQYF. The rearrangement uses TRBV20-1 and TRBJ2-7; D call uncertain. CDR3 length equals 14 residues. Germline assignment: CDR1 DFQATT and CDR2 SNEGSKA (reference sequence). V lost 5 bases and J 5 bases, leaving 19 bases between the germline ends.

The CDR3 reads CAWSVLGPPLAEQYF. In DNA form, the CDR3 reads TGTGCCTGGAGTGTACTGGGCCCCCCCCTCGCCGAGCAGTACTTC. J is TRBJ2-7 and V is TRBV30; D unclear. CDR1 and CDR2 from the germline V gene are GTSNPN and SVGIG (reference sequence). The V end was cut by 0 bases, the J end by 6 bases, with 18 bases between. There are 15 residues in the CDR3. Drawing the rest from reference TRBV30 and TRBJ2-7, the complete variable domain is SQTIHQWPATLVQPVGSPLSLECTVEGTSNPNLYWYRQAAGRGLQLLFYSVGIGQISSEVPQNLSASRPQDRQFILSSKKLLLSDSGFYLCAWSVLGPPLAEQYFGPGTRLTVT.

CDR3: CSARDDGGTSYYNEQFF. CDR3 nucleotides: TGCAGTGCTAGAGATGACGGCGGGACTAGTTACTACAATGAGCAGTTCTTC. The chain recombines TRBV20-1 with TRBJ2-1; 8 positions agree with TRBD2. The V gene end was trimmed by 0 bases and the J gene end by 3 bases; junction bases not matched to a gene: 10. The CDR3 spans 17 residues. CDR1 is DFQATT and CDR2 is SNEGSKA in the germline V gene (reference sequence).

The chain is built from TRBV4-2 and TRBJ1-2, with a weak D call TRBD1 (5 bases). CDR3 size: 14 residues. The ends were cut back, 6 bases at V and 4 bases at J, with 15 bases in the middle. The germline CDR1 and CDR2 sequences are LGHNA and YNFKEQ. CDR3 amino acids: CASSPEGVGYGYTF. For the CDR3, the DNA is TGTGCCAGCAGTCCTGAAGGGGTTGGCTATGGCTACACCTTC.

This clonotype has more than one count but fewer than ten. The chain carries TRBV11-2 and TRBJ1-6; 7 bases line up with TRBD1. Germline loops: CDR1 SGHAT, CDR2 FQNNGV. The trim removed 5 bases at V and 5 bases at J, leaving 3 bases unmatched. The CDR3 consists of 14 residues. DNA of the CDR3: TGTGCCAGCAGCCCCGGACAGGATAATTCACCCCTCCACTTT. The encoded protein is CASSPGQDNSPLHF.